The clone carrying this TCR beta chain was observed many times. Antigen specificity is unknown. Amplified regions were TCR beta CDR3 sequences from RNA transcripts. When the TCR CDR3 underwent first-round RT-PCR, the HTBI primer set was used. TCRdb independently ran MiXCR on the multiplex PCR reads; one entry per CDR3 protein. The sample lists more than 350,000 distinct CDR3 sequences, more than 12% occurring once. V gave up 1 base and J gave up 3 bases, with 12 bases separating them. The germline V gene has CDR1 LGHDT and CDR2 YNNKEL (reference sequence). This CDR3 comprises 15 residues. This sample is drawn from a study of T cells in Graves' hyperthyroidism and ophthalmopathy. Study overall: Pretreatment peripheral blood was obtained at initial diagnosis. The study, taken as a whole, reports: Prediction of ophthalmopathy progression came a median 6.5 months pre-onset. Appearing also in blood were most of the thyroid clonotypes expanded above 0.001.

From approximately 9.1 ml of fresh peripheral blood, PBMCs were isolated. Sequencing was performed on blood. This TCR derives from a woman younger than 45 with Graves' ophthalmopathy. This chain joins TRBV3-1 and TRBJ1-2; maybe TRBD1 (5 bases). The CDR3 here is CASSQGPGKHYGYTF. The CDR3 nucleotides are TGTGCCAGCAGCCAAGGTCCAGGGAAACACTATGGCTACACCTTC.